Following are 20 T cell receptor beta chains from one sample sequenced in a study of tumor and adjacent non-tumor tissue in lung cancer (dated by TCRdb to the late 2010s). Bulk unsorted tissue served as the source for RNA extraction, and RNA quality was assessed using a NanoDrop ND-1000 and an Agilent 2100. Distant non-tumor tissue taken more than 3 cm from the tumor edge was used as the normal lung sample. Libraries were constructed by multiplex PCR. TCRdb shows the sequencer as Illumina HiSeq 2500. Following protocols modified from ARM-PCR, the researchers constructed TCRbeta libraries through three rounds of nested PCR with primers (Table S4). TCRdb reanalyzed the raw reads on its own, using fastp at Q25 for trimming and MiXCR for clone calling, and kept in-frame beta chains. Each CDR3 protein appears once, grouped with its most common genes and DNA. This sample is represented by roughly 82,000 distinct CDR3 sequences; around 76% of them were singletons. About a fifth of the sample is held by the ten biggest clonotypes.

The specimen sequenced was distant non-tumor lung tissue. These receptors were taken from a woman in her forties or fifties with non-small cell lung cancer.

The chain uses TRBV6-5 and TRBJ1-1; D unresolved. The V end was cut by 2 bases, the J end by 6 bases, with 16 bases between. CDR3 length: 15 residues. Germline values: CDR1 MNHEY, CDR2 SVGAGI. CDR3 coding DNA: TGTGCCAGCAGTTACCTCTCTGGGTCAAATGCTGAAGCTTTCTTT. Protein product: CASSYLSGSNAEAFF.

A remark on this clonotype: One junction end does not reproduce the germline sequence, and a read error may be involved. This chain connects TRBV29-1 to TRBJ2-5; the D gene is possibly TRBD2 (5 bases). Per germline, CDR1 SQVTM and CDR2 ANQGSEA. The length of the CDR3 is 16 residues. CDR3 sequence (DNA): TGCAGTGCTGAAGGAGGTGGAGTGCCCCGAGAAGAGACCCAGTACTTT. It translates to CSAEGGGVPREETQYF.

In the case of this clonotype: At one end the junction does not follow the germline gene, possibly because of a read error. The chain couples TRBV5-1 to TRBJ2-1; D may be TRBD2 (6 bases). This CDR3 contains 15 residues. CDR1 and CDR2 (germline): SGHRS, YFSETQ. Written as DNA, the CDR3 is TGCGCCAGCAAGAGGATTAGCGGTACCCACAATGAGCACTTCTTC. The encoded protein is CASKRISGTHNEHFF.

Concerning this clonotype itself: A read error may produce the germline difference seen at one junction end. The chain recombines TRBV6-1 with TRBJ2-4; TRBD1 matches 7 bases. The CDR3 totals 14 residues. The germline V gene encodes CDR1 MNHNS and CDR2 SASEGT. CDR3 in amino acids: CASRRGGTENIQYF. CDR3 bases: TGTGCCAGCAGGAGAGGGGGCACGGAAAACATACAGTACTTC.

On this clonotype itself: The junction differs from germline at one of its ends, possibly a read error. This chain links TRBV4-2 with TRBJ2-7, with 8 positions matching TRBD1. The germline V gene encodes CDR1 LGHNA and CDR2 YNFKEQ. This CDR3 is built from 15 residues. The CDR3 DNA sequence: TGTACCAGCAGCCAATACCGGACAGGGATTTACGAGCAGTACTTC. It codes for CTSSQYRTGIYEQYF.

This clonotype was recorded many times. The rearrangement joins TRBV20-1 to TRBJ2-3, with D unresolved. The germline V gene has CDR1 DFQATT and CDR2 SNEGSKA (reference sequence). This CDR3 is 16 amino acids long. The V gene lost 0 bases and the J gene lost 2 bases, with 15 bases spanning the gap. CDR3 sequence: CSAREAGLSTTDTQYF. The CDR3 DNA is TGCAGTGCTAGAGAGGCAGGCCTATCAACCACAGATACGCAGTATTTT.

About this clonotype itself: This clone may be a read error of a much larger clone one base away. The chain couples TRBV9 to TRBJ2-5; 9 nucleotides match TRBD1. The length of the CDR3 is 16 residues. CDR1 and CDR2 (germline): SGDLS, YYNGEE. V shed 6 bases, J shed 4 bases, and the junction held 13 bases outside the gene matches. The CDR3 DNA is TGTGCCAGCAACGGCCTATCCGGGACAGGGTTAGAGACCCAGTACTTC. Translation gives CASNGLSGTGLETQYF.

This clonotype has only one observation. The chain has TRBV6-1 and TRBJ2-1, with D perhaps matching TRBD1 (6 bases). Looked up from germline, CDR1 is MNHNS and CDR2 is SASEGT. CDR3 size: 15 residues. Deletions cut 4 bases from V and 8 bases from J, with 18 bases between. The CDR3 DNA reads TGTGCCAGCAGTGGCCGGGACATGTCTCACGATGAGCAGTTCTTC. Translated: CASSGRDMSHDEQFF.

About this clonotype: It is likely a read error, because the conserved phenylalanine at the end of the CDR3 is missing. V is TRBV6-1 and J is TRBJ2-2; D might be TRBD2 (5 bases). V gave up 2 bases and J gave up 11 bases, with 18 bases separating them. CDR1 and CDR2 from the germline V gene are MNHNS and SASEGT. The CDR3 totals 15 residues. CDR3 residues: CASSEIEGAVGELFL. The CDR3, as DNA: TGTGCCAGCAGTGAAATAGAGGGAGCGGTCGGTGAGCTGTTTCTT.

In regard to this clonotype: At one of its ends the junction is not consistent with the germline gene, which may arise from a read error. The V call is TRBV20-1, the J call TRBJ2-1, with D uncertain. CDR1 is DFQATT, CDR2 SNEGSKA, per germline (reference sequence). The CDR3 spans 14 residues. CDR3 sequence (DNA): TGCAGTGCTAGAGATTGGCGGATCTACAATGACCAGTTCTTT. Translating it yields CSARDWRIYNDQFF.

This clonotype was counted ten times or more. This may stem from a read error, because a much larger clone lies one nucleotide away. The chain is built from TRBV5-4 and TRBJ2-3, with TRBD2 identical over 15 bases. The CDR3 runs to 15 residues. Germline CDR1 is SGHNT and CDR2 is YYREEE (reference sequence). CDR3 residues: CASSGLAGGRDTRYF. In DNA, the CDR3 is TGTGCCAGCAGCGGACTAGCGGGAGGGAGGGATACGCGGTATTTT.

In regard to this clonotype: One base away lies a much larger clone, so this may be a sequencing read error. The rearrangement uses TRBV21-1 and TRBJ1-6; TRBD1, as called in the table, went unchecked against the DNA. TRBV21-1 is designated a pseudogene. The CDR3 extends over 15 amino acids. The CDR3 reads CASSEKGTSCSPLHF. The CDR3 bases are TGTGCCAGCAGCGAGAAGGGGACATCGTGTTCACCCCTCCACTTT.

Points on this clonotype: Lacking the conserved final phenylalanine or tryptophan, this CDR3 likely reflects a read error. The chain couples TRBV30 to TRBJ2-7; no clear D gene. The V and J ends lost 2 bases and 4 bases respectively, with 9 bases between them. CDR3 size: 12 residues. Germline CDR1 is GTSNPN and CDR2 is SVGIG (reference sequence). The CDR3 DNA sequence: TGTGCCTGGAGTATCACGTTATACGAGCAGTACTTA. It codes for CAWSITLYEQYL.

Concerning this clonotype itself: Possible read error: a much larger clone is one base away. The J gene is TRBJ2-3, the V gene TRBV15, with TRBD2 identical over 9 bases. Germline lookup yields CDR1 LNHNV and CDR2 YYDKDF (reference sequence). The CDR3 length is 21 residues. The ends lost 0 bases at V and 3 bases at J; junction bases unmatched: 19. Written as DNA, the CDR3 is TGTGCCACCAGCAGAGATTATGGGGGGGCTAGCGGGACTTATCCGACAGATACGCAGTATTTT. Translation gives CATSRDYGGASGTYPTDTQYF.

This clonotype was counted at least ten times. The chain carries TRBV5-3 and TRBJ2-6, with 8 positions matching TRBD1. TRBV5-3 is classed as an ORF, of uncertain function. V gave up 8 bases and J gave up 0 bases; unmatched junction bases: 16. The CDR3 sequence is 19 residues long. CDR3 sequence: CASHHRSGTGPSGANVLTF. The DNA for the CDR3 is TGTGCCAGCCACCATCGATCCGGGACAGGCCCCTCTGGGGCCAACGTCCTGACTTTC.

This clonotype was counted many times. Just one base apart from a much larger clone, this may be a read error. The chain uses TRBV29-1 and TRBJ2-7; no reliable D call. Per germline, CDR1 SQVTM and CDR2 ANQGSEA. The CDR3 is made up of 11 amino acids. The CDR3 is CSASTVDEQHF. The CDR3 DNA follows: TGCAGCGCAAGTACAGTAGACGAGCAGCACTTC.

This clonotype has ten or more counts. This sequence joins TRBV6-2 or TRBV6-3 and TRBJ1-5, with 10 nucleotides matching TRBD1. The V segment lost 5 bases and the J segment 6 bases; nucleotides outside the gene matches: 7. Germline V gene data show CDR1 as MNHEY and CDR2 as SVGEGT. The CDR3 covers 15 residues. The CDR3 sequence is CASSVGTGAGQPQHF. Written as DNA, the CDR3 is TGTGCCAGCAGTGTAGGGACAGGGGCGGGTCAGCCCCAGCATTTT.

In this sample, this clonotype turned up many times. This chain uses TRBV6-5 with TRBJ1-1, with D possibly TRBD1 on 5 matching bases. The CDR3 totals 16 residues. Germline V CDR1 and CDR2: MNHEY, SVGAGI. Trimming pared 0 bases from V and 0 bases from J, leaving 11 bases between. The CDR3 sequence: CASSYSRGSMNTEAFF. In nucleotides, the CDR3 is TGTGCCAGCAGTTACTCGAGGGGTTCGATGAACACTGAAGCTTTCTTT.

In this sample, this clonotype turned up once. At one boundary the junction diverges from the germline segment, which might be a read error. This chain connects TRBV14 to TRBJ2-7; the D gene could be TRBD1 or TRBD2 (5 bases each). Looked up from germline, CDR1 is SGHDN and CDR2 is FVKESK. The CDR3 runs to 14 residues. In nucleotides, the CDR3 is TGTGCCAGCAGCCAAGATGGGACCGCCAACGAACAGTACTTC. As protein: CASSQDGTANEQYF.

With regard to this clonotype: Being one base from a much bigger clone, this may be a read error. This chain joins TRBV19 and TRBJ1-2; D possibly corresponds to TRBD1 (6 bases). V was trimmed by 5 bases and J by 8 bases, leaving 18 bases between them. Per the germline V gene, CDR1 is LNHDA and CDR2 is SQIVND (reference sequence). The CDR3 contains 14 residues. The CDR3: CASSSRDKVGGYTF. CDR3 bases: TGTGCCAGTAGTTCGCGGGACAAGGTCGGCGGCTACACCTTC.